These T cell receptor beta chains were read from a single sample in a study of blood T cell repertoires in COVID-19. Assay used: immunoSEQ multiplex PCR; TCRdb lists only in-frame clones, some missing. This sample carries about 130,000 clones, over 75% of them seen once, and the ten largest clones take over 25%. Sequencing input: peripheral blood. All receptors come from an elderly woman with acute or convalescent COVID-19. The CDR3 runs from the conserved cysteine through the conserved F or W. Each record gives: D gene, J gene, V gene, clone size, CDR3 protein, CDR3 DNA. D genes are given only for firm matches. Some rows have no size entry. The others give once, few or many, or a class for an expanded clone.

>TRBD2|TRBJ2-3|TRBV3-1/TRBV3-2|.
CASSQVLAGGLDTQYF
TGTGCCAGCAGCCAAGTCCTAGCGGGGGGGTTAGATACGCAGTATTTT
>.|TRBJ2-7|TRBV5-1|.
CASSLDRAYEQYF
TGCGCCAGCAGCTTGGACAGGGCCTACGAGCAGTACTTC
>.|TRBJ1-4|TRBV5-1|few
CASSLAMGLNEKLFF
TGCGCCAGCAGCTTGGCCATGGGGCTAAATGAAAAACTGTTTTTT
>.|TRBJ1-6|TRBV6-5|.
CASSSPGVRPLHF
TGTGCCAGCAGTTCCCCGGGAGTAAGGCCCCTCCACTTT
>TRBD1|TRBJ1-1|TRBV5-1|.
CASSTGQGSMNTEAFF
TGCGCCAGCAGCACCGGACAGGGGTCCATGAACACTGAAGCTTTCTTT
>.|TRBJ2-1|TRBV12-3/TRBV12-4|.
CASSPTGTNEQFF
TGTGCCAGCAGCCCCACAGGGACGAATGAGCAGTTCTTC
>.|TRBJ1-2|TRBV4-2|.
CASSQVWANYGYTF
TGTGCCAGCAGCCAAGTCTGGGCAAACTATGGCTACACCTTC
>.|TRBJ2-2|TRBV7-9|.
CASSLVRISNTGELFF
TGTGCCAGCAGCTTAGTGCGGATATCGAACACCGGGGAGCTGTTTTTT
>.|TRBJ1-4|TRBV19|.
CASSIVGLGEKLFF
TGTGCCAGTAGTATTGTGGGCCTCGGTGAAAAACTGTTTTTT
>TRBD2|TRBJ2-5|TRBV5-1|.
CASSFGLAGGRETQYF
TGCGCCAGCAGCTTTGGACTAGCGGGGGGTCGAGAGACCCAGTACTTC
>.|TRBJ2-1|TRBV3-1/TRBV3-2|.
CASSQSQGYNEQFF
TGTGCCAGCAGCCAAAGTCAGGGCTACAATGAGCAGTTCTTC
>.|TRBJ2-1|TRBV2|.
CASSELLAGSYNEQFF
TGTGCCAGCAGTGAGCTCCTAGCAGGCTCCTACAATGAGCAGTTCTTC
>.|TRBJ2-2|TRBV19|.
CASSIVAGTGELFF
TGTGCCAGTAGTATCGTGGCAGGGACCGGGGAGCTGTTTTTT
>TRBD1|TRBJ1-5|TRBV5-1|.
CASSLDTGGHQPQHF
TGCGCCAGCAGCTTAGACACAGGGGGGCATCAGCCCCAGCATTTT
>.|TRBJ2-5|TRBV5-1|.
CASSRRGETQYF
TGCGCCAGCAGCCGGAGAGGGGAGACCCAGTACTTC
>.|TRBJ1-2|TRBV4-3|once
CASSQDYGTNYGYTF
TGCGCCAGCAGCCAAGATTATGGCACCAACTATGGCTACACCTTC
>TRBD1|TRBJ2-7|TRBV15|.
CATSRGGDSAYEQYF
TGTGCCACCAGCAGAGGTGGGGACAGTGCATACGAGCAGTACTTC
>.|TRBJ1-4|TRBV5-6|.
CASSLGGQLRMEKLFF
TGTGCCAGCAGCTTGGGTGGACAGTTAAGGATGGAAAAACTGTTTTTT
>.|TRBJ1-3|TRBV7-9|.
CASSRPGGNTIYF
TGTGCCAGCAGTCGACCGGGGGGGAACACCATATATTTT
>TRBD2|TRBJ2-7|TRBV4-1|.
CASSPGLAGNYEQYF
TGCGCCAGCAGCCCCGGACTAGCGGGCAACTACGAGCAGTACTTC